One sample yielded the 30 T cell receptor beta chains listed below, sequenced in a study of CD8+ T cells in alopecia areata. As the sequencing template, cDNA was produced by extracting RNA and reverse transcribing it. Clones were sequenced by immunoSEQ multiplex PCR, and TCRdb holds only the in-frame ones, with some missing. The data contain about 70,000 clones, under 55% of them singletons. The starting material was CD8+ T cells sorted from blood, obtained at week 0. These TCRs come from a human donor with alopecia areata.

J is TRBJ2-1 and V is TRBV4-1; 8 positions match TRBD2. CDR3 length: 15 amino acids. Looked up from germline, CDR1 is MGHRA and CDR2 is YSYEKL. Trimming took 4 bases from V and 4 from J; bases not matched to a gene: 6. In DNA form, the CDR3 reads TGCGCCAGCAGCCCGACTAGCGTTTCTTACAATGAGCAGTTCTTC. Translated: CASSPTSVSYNEQFF.

This clone was found once. The rearrangement joins TRBV9 to TRBJ1-1; D is ambiguous. Germline V CDR1 and CDR2: SGDLS, YYNGEE. The CDR3 runs 17 residues. V was pared by 4 bases and J by 2 bases, with 21 bases between. The CDR3 is CASSHGMGKDLNTEAFF. The CDR3 region has the DNA TGTGCCAGCAGCCATGGAATGGGGAAAGACTTAAACACTGAAGCTTTCTTT.

The chain carries TRBV25-1 and TRBJ1-1; TRBD1 matches 8 bases. Per the germline V gene, CDR1 is MGHDK and CDR2 is SYGVNS. J lost 1 base, V lost 1 base, and 2 bases had no gene match. This CDR3 contains 15 residues. In nucleotides, the CDR3 is TGTGCCAGCAGTGAATTGGGACAGGAGAACACTGAAGCTTTCTTT. It specifies CASSELGQENTEAFF. The full variable domain, in which reference TRBV25-1 and TRBJ1-1 provide the parts outside the CDR3, is EADIYQTPRYLVIGTGKKITLECSQTMGHDKMYWYQQDPGMELHLIHYSYGVNSTEKGDLSSESTVSRIRTEHFPLTLESARPSHTSQYLCASSELGQENTEAFFGQGTRLTVV.

This chain joins TRBV7-9 and TRBJ2-1; 8 nucleotides line up with TRBD1. This CDR3 has 14 residues. The germline V gene has CDR1 SEHNR and CDR2 FQNEAQ (reference sequence). V trimming: 5 bases; J trimming: 10 bases; junction bases outside the gene matches: 10. The CDR3 nucleotides read TGTGCCAGCAGCACCCGGACAGGGCTGGAGGAGCAGTTCTTC. Translated, it gives CASSTRTGLEEQFF.

The gene calls are TRBV30 and TRBJ1-4; 7 bases agree with TRBD1. Per the germline V gene, CDR1 is GTSNPN and CDR2 is SVGIG (reference sequence). Unmatched junction bases numbered 7, after V lost 1 base and J lost 5 bases. The CDR3 extends over 15 amino acids. This CDR3 is CAWSGTGDGNEKLFF. In DNA, the CDR3 is TGTGCCTGGAGTGGAACAGGGGACGGGAATGAAAAACTGTTTTTT.

The CDR3 loop is CASSPLGTGQETQYF. The CDR3 nucleotides are TGTGCCAGCTCACCGCTCGGGACAGGGCAGGAGACCCAGTACTTC. The chain uses TRBV18 and TRBJ2-5; TRBD1 aligns across 9 bases. V was clipped by 3 bases and J by 5 bases; unmatched bases: 7. The CDR3 spans 15 residues. Germline lookup yields CDR1 KGHSH and CDR2 LQKENI. The variable domain in full, completed from reference TRBV18 and TRBJ2-5, reads NAGVMQNPRHLVRRRGQEARLRCSPMKGHSHVYWYRQLPEEGLKFMVYLQKENIIDESGMPKERFSAEFPKEGPSILRIQQVVRGDSAAYFCASSPLGTGQETQYFGPGTRLLVL.

The chain has TRBV9 and TRBJ2-7; D may be TRBD1 (6 bases). Germline loops: CDR1 SGDLS, CDR2 YYNGEE. Deletions cut 2 bases from V and 0 bases from J, with 15 bases between. This CDR3 contains 16 residues. Here the CDR3 reads CASSVSPTGNSYEQYF. The CDR3 coding sequence is TGTGCCAGCAGCGTGTCCCCAACAGGGAACTCCTACGAGCAGTACTTC.

This clone was seen once. The chain employs TRBV6-5 and TRBJ2-2; 11 positions match TRBD2. The germline gives CDR1 MNHEY, CDR2 SVGAGI. J lost 4 bases, V lost 2 bases, and 3 bases had no gene match. The CDR3 covers 16 residues. The CDR3 DNA follows: TGTGCCAGCAGTTACCAGACTAGCGGGGTCACCGGGGAGCTGTTTTTT. This translates into CASSYQTSGVTGELFF.

This chain uses TRBV9 with TRBJ1-2; no definite D call. CDR1 is SGDLS and CDR2 is YYNGEE in the germline V gene. The CDR3 covers 13 residues. Trimming took off 2 bases at V and 6 bases at J, with 11 bases between the two ends. This chain's CDR3 is CASSVGRMDGYTF. The CDR3 coding sequence is TGTGCCAGCAGCGTGGGCAGGATGGATGGCTACACCTTC.

In its sample, this clone was seen a few times. This chain links TRBV23-1 with TRBJ2-4; no reliable D call. TRBV23-1 is an ORF, and what it does is uncertain. This CDR3 is built from 18 residues. V shed 3 bases and J shed 2 bases, with 20 bases lying between them. The CDR3 here is CASSQSLKQRAPKNIQYF. CDR3 DNA: TGCGCCAGCAGTCAGTCCTTGAAACAGCGAGCTCCCAAAAACATTCAGTACTTC.

The chain couples TRBV9 to TRBJ2-3; D not certain. V was clipped by 3 bases and J by 5 bases, with 7 bases between them. The CDR3 runs to 12 residues. Looked up from germline, CDR1 is SGDLS and CDR2 is YYNGEE. CDR3 DNA: TGTGCCAGCAGCGACCTTCTAGATACGCAGTATTTT. Its protein is CASSDLLDTQYF.

The chain links TRBV29-1 to TRBJ2-1; perhaps TRBD2 as D (5 bases). The CDR3 spans 13 residues. V was cut by 2 bases and J by 4 bases, with 9 bases left in between. Germline values: CDR1 SQVTM, CDR2 ANQGSEA. CDR3 region: CSVEPRGYNEQFF. CDR3 nucleotides: TGCAGCGTTGAACCCCGGGGTTACAATGAGCAGTTCTTC.

The J gene is TRBJ2-2, the V gene TRBV9; D unclear. Trimming cost V 0 bases and J 5 bases, with 8 bases left between them. CDR1 and CDR2 from the germline V gene are SGDLS and YYNGEE. The CDR3 has 14 amino acids. CDR3 nucleotides: TGTGCCAGCAGCGTAGTATCCGGGACCGGGGAGCTGTTTTTT. Its translation is CASSVVSGTGELFF.

The chain employs TRBV5-1 and TRBJ2-1; 9 bases are shared with TRBD1. Germline V gives CDR1 SGHRS, CDR2 YFSETQ. The V gene end was trimmed by 7 bases and the J gene end by 4 bases; junction bases not matched to a gene: 9. This CDR3 has 15 amino acids. The CDR3 here is CASYTGQGTYNEQFF. The CDR3 DNA reads as TGCGCCAGCTACACCGGACAGGGGACTTACAATGAGCAGTTCTTC.

This clone was counted only a few times. The chain is built from TRBV29-1 and TRBJ2-1, with 11 bases lining up with TRBD2. J lost 2 bases, V lost 5 bases, and 14 bases had no gene match. Germline-derived CDR1 and CDR2 are SQVTM and ANQGSEA. The CDR3 is 18 residues long. The CDR3 region has the DNA TGCAGCGTTTCACCTACACCCCTAGCGGGAGGAGCCTACAATGAGCAGTTCTTC. Translating gives CSVSPTPLAGGAYNEQFF.

In its sample, this clone was seen many times. One end of the junction does not line up with germline, which may come from a read error. V and J are TRBV7-2 and TRBJ2-7, with TRBD2 matching over 9 bases. This CDR3 region has 13 residues. Germline-derived CDR1 and CDR2 are SGHTA and FQGNSA. The CDR3 nucleotides read TGTGCCAGCAGCCTAGCGGGGTCCTACGAGCAGTACTTC. Amino acid sequence: CASSLAGSYEQYF.

The CDR3 reads CSVEAGSKGTSGKTQYF. The CDR3 nucleotides are TGCAGCGTTGAAGCCGGGTCCAAGGGGACTAGCGGCAAGACCCAGTACTTC. The chain carries TRBV29-1 and TRBJ2-5, with TRBD2 identical over 11 bases. This CDR3 has 17 amino acids. CDR1 is SQVTM, CDR2 ANQGSEA, per germline. The trim removed 1 base at V and 6 bases at J, leaving 13 bases unmatched.

This clone has more than one count but fewer than ten. The chain joins TRBV2 to TRBJ2-7; 11 bases agree with TRBD2. There are 14 residues in the CDR3. V was clipped by 11 bases and J by 2 bases; unmatched bases: 8. Germline V gene lookup returns CDR1 SNHLY and CDR2 FYNNEI. CDR3 in amino acids: CAGEGLADTYEQYF. CDR3 nucleotide sequence: TGTGCCGGGGAGGGACTAGCGGATACCTACGAGCAGTACTTC.

This clone was counted at least ten times. The chain links TRBV7-2 to TRBJ2-5; TRBD2 might be the D (6 bases). This CDR3 region has 16 residues. Germline V gene sequence: CDR1 SGHTA, CDR2 FQGNSA. Deletions cut 4 bases from V and 1 base from J, with 16 bases between. The CDR3 loop reads CASSSGGAGIQETQYF. For the CDR3, the DNA is TGTGCCAGCAGCTCCGGCGGAGCGGGTATCCAAGAGACCCAGTACTTC.

The genes are TRBV7-8 and TRBJ2-7, with TRBD1 matching over 9 bases. Germline CDR1 and CDR2: SGHVS and FQNEAQ. CDR3 length equals 14 residues. V shed 3 bases, J shed 1 base, and the junction held 1 base outside the gene matches. The CDR3 is CASSFGTGSYEQYF. CDR3 nucleotide sequence: TGTGCCAGCAGCTTTGGGACAGGGTCCTACGAGCAGTACTTC.

The chain recombines TRBV9 with TRBJ1-2; no clear D. The V and J ends lost 4 bases and 0 bases respectively, with 13 bases between them. The CDR3 is 15 residues long. CDR1 is SGDLS, CDR2 YYNGEE, per germline. The CDR3 DNA reads as TGTGCCAGCAGCCCCCAGGAGTCCCCTAACTATGGCTACACCTTC. This gives the protein CASSPQESPNYGYTF.

V usage is TRBV5-1 and J usage is TRBJ2-1; 9 bases match TRBD2. The CDR3 has 16 amino acids. The junction had 9 bases not matched to a gene; V was cut back by 0 bases and J by 8 bases. Germline V gene data show CDR1 as SGHRS and CDR2 as YFSETQ. The CDR3 DNA reads TGCGCCAGCAGCTTGGGTCCTCGCGGGAGGGGGGATGAGCAGTTCTTC. Protein product: CASSLGPRGRGDEQFF.

This clone was detected a few times. The genes are TRBV29-1 and TRBJ2-1; D is unresolved. The CDR3 has 14 amino acids. The V gene lost 3 bases and the J gene lost 0 bases, with 9 bases spanning the gap. Germline V gene data show CDR1 as SQVTM and CDR2 as ANQGSEA. The CDR3 DNA reads TGCAGCGTTGACTCCAAGAGCTCCTACAATGAGCAGTTCTTC. Its protein is CSVDSKSSYNEQFF.

The chain links TRBV27 to TRBJ2-7; 9 bases agree with TRBD2. V was pared by 9 bases and J by 2 bases, with 8 bases of the junction left unmatched. Looked up from germline, CDR1 is MNHEY and CDR2 is SMNVEV (reference sequence). CDR3 length equals 14 residues. The CDR3 DNA follows: TGTGCCAGTCAGCCGGCTAGCGGGACCTACGAGCAGTACTTC. Its translation is CASQPASGTYEQYF.

The chain joins TRBV29-1 to TRBJ2-1; 10 nucleotides line up with TRBD2. The J segment lost 7 bases and the V segment lost 2 bases, leaving 11 bases of the junction unmatched. The CDR3 is made up of 16 amino acids. In germline, CDR1 is SQVTM, CDR2 ANQGSEA. In DNA, the CDR3 is TGCAGCGTTGAACCCATAGTTAGCGGGAGGAAGAATGAGCAGTTCTTC. Residues: CSVEPIVSGRKNEQFF.

The chain links TRBV4-2 to TRBJ2-3, with 11 positions matching TRBD2. The germline V gene has CDR1 LGHNA and CDR2 YNFKEQ. This CDR3 is built from 17 residues. Trimming at V came to 0 bases and at J to 4 bases, leaving 6 bases not matched to a gene. The CDR3 DNA is TGTGCCAGCAGCCAAGACTATTCTAGCGGGAGGTCAGATACGCAGTATTTT. Translated: CASSQDYSSGRSDTQYF.

V usage is TRBV5-1 and J usage is TRBJ2-2; D unclear. Looked up from germline, CDR1 is SGHRS and CDR2 is YFSETQ. This CDR3 spans 14 amino acids. V lost 2 bases, J lost 2 bases, and 7 bases lay in between. CDR3 loop: CASSFKANTGELFF. CDR3 DNA sequence: TGCGCCAGCAGCTTTAAGGCTAACACCGGGGAGCTGTTTTTT.

The gene calls are TRBV11-2 and TRBJ2-3; 9 bases agree with TRBD2. V gave up 1 base and J gave up 1 base; unmatched junction bases: 9. Germline V CDR1 and CDR2: SGHAT, FQNNGV. This CDR3 has 18 residues. The CDR3 sequence is CASSLVAGGLRRTDTQYF. The CDR3 DNA is TGTGCCAGCAGCTTAGTGGCGGGAGGGCTCCGTCGCACAGATACGCAGTATTTT.

V and J are TRBV30 and TRBJ1-1; D is unresolved. The CDR3 length is 13 residues. The V end was cut by 2 bases, the J end by 0 bases, with 7 bases between. The V gene's germline CDR1 is GTSNPN and CDR2 SVGIG (reference sequence). As DNA, the CDR3 is TGTGCCTGGAGTTTAGATTTGAACACTGAAGCTTTCTTT. Residues: CAWSLDLNTEAFF.

V gene TRBV10-3 combines with J gene TRBJ2-6, with D perhaps matching TRBD1 or TRBD2 (5 bases each). The germline V gene encodes CDR1 ENHRY and CDR2 SYGVKD. The CDR3 has 17 amino acids. The V end was cut by 3 bases, the J end by 0 bases, with 12 bases between. For the CDR3, the DNA is TGTGCCATCAGTGACGGGGCGGTTAGCTCTGGGGCCAACGTCCTGACTTTC. This sequence encodes CAISDGAVSSGANVLTF.